This TCR beta chain was profiled in a study of graft-versus-host responses after intestinal transplantation. Background on the study: All recipients were given anti-thymocyte globulin induction, and tacrolimus and steroids were then administered for roughly 3 years.

Repertoires were generated with immunoSEQ multiplex PCR, while TCRdb's copy carries only in-frame clones and drops some. The sample includes over 85,000 clones, about nine tenths of them seen just once. Study-wide findings and caveats: High graft-versus-host to host-versus-graft clonal ratios were found in allografts of patients who had graft-donor T cell macrochimerism. GvH clones detected in recipient marrow included some appearing first in ileum or blood. An association linked early post-transplant HvG declines with peak circulating GvH clone levels.

With V trimmed by 0 bases and J by 13 bases, 9 bases remained unmatched. There are 14 residues in the CDR3. Germline V lookup: CDR1 LGHNA, CDR2 YSLEER. About this clone: Antigen: not known. Other DNA sequences of this sample code for an identical CDR3.

The sample was unstimulated CD4+ T cells sorted from spleen or lymph node cells, taken before transplant. The chain uses TRBV4-3 and TRBJ1-2, with 9 bases that match TRBD1. This receptor was identified in a human donor who was the organ donor for an intestinal transplant. In DNA form, the CDR3 reads TGCGCCAGCAGCCAAGAAGTTGGGGACAGGGCGGCCACCTTC. Translation gives CASSQEVGDRAATF.